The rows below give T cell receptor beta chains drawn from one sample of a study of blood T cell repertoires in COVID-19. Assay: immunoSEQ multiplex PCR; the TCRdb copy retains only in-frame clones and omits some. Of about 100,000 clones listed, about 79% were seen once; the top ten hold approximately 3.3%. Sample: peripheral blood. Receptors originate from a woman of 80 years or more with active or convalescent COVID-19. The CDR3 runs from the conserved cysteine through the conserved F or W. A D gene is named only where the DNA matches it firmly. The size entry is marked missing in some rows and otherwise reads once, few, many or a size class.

CDR3nt: TGTGCCAGCAGCTCCTCCACAGGGATCTACGAGCAGTACTTC
CDR3aa: CASSSSTGIYEQYF
d_gene: -
v_gene: TRBV7-2
j_gene: TRBJ2-7
abundance: once

CDR3nt: TGTGCCAGCAGCGTATATTTTCCGGGACAGGGAGACTATGGCTACACCTTC
CDR3aa: CASSVYFPGQGDYGYTF
d_gene: TRBD1
v_gene: TRBV9
j_gene: TRBJ1-2
abundance: few

CDR3nt: TGTGCCGGAGACGCTAGGACTAGCGGGTCTTACAATGAGCAGTTCTTC
CDR3aa: CAGDARTSGSYNEQFF
d_gene: TRBD2
v_gene: TRBV6-4
j_gene: TRBJ2-1
abundance: -

CDR3nt: TGTGCCAGTAGTATAGGTGCAGGCTATGGCTACACCTTC
CDR3aa: CASSIGAGYGYTF
d_gene: -
v_gene: TRBV19
j_gene: TRBJ1-2
abundance: -

CDR3nt: TGTGCCAGCAGTCGTCTCCCGTCCTCTGGAAACACCATATATTTT
CDR3aa: CASSRLPSSGNTIYF
d_gene: -
v_gene: TRBV6-5
j_gene: TRBJ1-3
abundance: -

CDR3nt: TGTGCCAGCATCCGGACTAGCGGGATAAACATTCAGTACTTC
CDR3aa: CASIRTSGINIQYF
d_gene: TRBD2
v_gene: TRBV6-6
j_gene: TRBJ2-4
abundance: -

CDR3nt: TGTGCCAGTAGTGTCGCAAGGAGCACGAACACTGAAGCTTTCTTT
CDR3aa: CASSVARSTNTEAFF
d_gene: -
v_gene: TRBV19
j_gene: TRBJ1-1
abundance: few

CDR3nt: TGTGCCAGCAGTTTTGGGCAGAGCAATTCACCCCTCCACTTT
CDR3aa: CASSFGQSNSPLHF
d_gene: -
v_gene: TRBV27
j_gene: TRBJ1-6
abundance: -

CDR3nt: TGTGCCAGCAGCTTTGTCAGGGTGAACACCGGGGAGCTGTTTTTT
CDR3aa: CASSFVRVNTGELFF
d_gene: -
v_gene: TRBV7-3
j_gene: TRBJ2-2
abundance: once

CDR3nt: TGTGCCAGCAGCTTAGGTGGCGGGACAGGAGCTTCTGAGCAGTTCTTC
CDR3aa: CASSLGGGTGASEQFF
d_gene: TRBD1
v_gene: TRBV7-3
j_gene: TRBJ2-1
abundance: -

CDR3nt: TGTGCCAGCAGGCGGGACAGAGGAACCGGGGAGCTGTTTTTT
CDR3aa: CASRRDRGTGELFF
d_gene: -
v_gene: TRBV6-5
j_gene: TRBJ2-2
abundance: -

CDR3nt: TGTGCCAGCAAGAGAGCGGGGGATTTCTACGAGCAGTACTTC
CDR3aa: CASKRAGDFYEQYF
d_gene: TRBD2
v_gene: TRBV28
j_gene: TRBJ2-7
abundance: -

CDR3nt: TGTGCCAGCAGCTTAGACAGGGGCGACACAGATACGCAGTATTTT
CDR3aa: CASSLDRGDTDTQYF
d_gene: TRBD1
v_gene: TRBV7-3
j_gene: TRBJ2-3
abundance: few

CDR3nt: TGTGCCAGCAGCGGGTGGACAGGGGGCAATGAAAAACTGTTTTTT
CDR3aa: CASSGWTGGNEKLFF
d_gene: TRBD1
v_gene: TRBV7-6
j_gene: TRBJ1-4
abundance: -

CDR3nt: TGTGCCAGCAGTTTGGAAGGGGTTTGGAATCAGCCCCAGCATTTT
CDR3aa: CASSLEGVWNQPQHF
d_gene: -
v_gene: TRBV6-2/TRBV6-3
j_gene: TRBJ1-5
abundance: -

CDR3nt: TGTGCCAGCGGGGAGCACAGGACAGGGGCAGAGACCCAGTACTTC
CDR3aa: CASGEHRTGAETQYF
d_gene: TRBD1
v_gene: TRBV27
j_gene: TRBJ2-5
abundance: -

CDR3nt: TGTGCCTGGAGAGCCATCACAGGGGGCTATAATTCACCCCTCCACTTT
CDR3aa: CAWRAITGGYNSPLHF
d_gene: TRBD1
v_gene: TRBV30
j_gene: TRBJ1-6
abundance: -

CDR3nt: TGTGCCAGCAGTCCCCCCATCTCGGGGGGAAACACCATATATTTT
CDR3aa: CASSPPISGGNTIYF
d_gene: -
v_gene: TRBV28
j_gene: TRBJ1-3
abundance: -